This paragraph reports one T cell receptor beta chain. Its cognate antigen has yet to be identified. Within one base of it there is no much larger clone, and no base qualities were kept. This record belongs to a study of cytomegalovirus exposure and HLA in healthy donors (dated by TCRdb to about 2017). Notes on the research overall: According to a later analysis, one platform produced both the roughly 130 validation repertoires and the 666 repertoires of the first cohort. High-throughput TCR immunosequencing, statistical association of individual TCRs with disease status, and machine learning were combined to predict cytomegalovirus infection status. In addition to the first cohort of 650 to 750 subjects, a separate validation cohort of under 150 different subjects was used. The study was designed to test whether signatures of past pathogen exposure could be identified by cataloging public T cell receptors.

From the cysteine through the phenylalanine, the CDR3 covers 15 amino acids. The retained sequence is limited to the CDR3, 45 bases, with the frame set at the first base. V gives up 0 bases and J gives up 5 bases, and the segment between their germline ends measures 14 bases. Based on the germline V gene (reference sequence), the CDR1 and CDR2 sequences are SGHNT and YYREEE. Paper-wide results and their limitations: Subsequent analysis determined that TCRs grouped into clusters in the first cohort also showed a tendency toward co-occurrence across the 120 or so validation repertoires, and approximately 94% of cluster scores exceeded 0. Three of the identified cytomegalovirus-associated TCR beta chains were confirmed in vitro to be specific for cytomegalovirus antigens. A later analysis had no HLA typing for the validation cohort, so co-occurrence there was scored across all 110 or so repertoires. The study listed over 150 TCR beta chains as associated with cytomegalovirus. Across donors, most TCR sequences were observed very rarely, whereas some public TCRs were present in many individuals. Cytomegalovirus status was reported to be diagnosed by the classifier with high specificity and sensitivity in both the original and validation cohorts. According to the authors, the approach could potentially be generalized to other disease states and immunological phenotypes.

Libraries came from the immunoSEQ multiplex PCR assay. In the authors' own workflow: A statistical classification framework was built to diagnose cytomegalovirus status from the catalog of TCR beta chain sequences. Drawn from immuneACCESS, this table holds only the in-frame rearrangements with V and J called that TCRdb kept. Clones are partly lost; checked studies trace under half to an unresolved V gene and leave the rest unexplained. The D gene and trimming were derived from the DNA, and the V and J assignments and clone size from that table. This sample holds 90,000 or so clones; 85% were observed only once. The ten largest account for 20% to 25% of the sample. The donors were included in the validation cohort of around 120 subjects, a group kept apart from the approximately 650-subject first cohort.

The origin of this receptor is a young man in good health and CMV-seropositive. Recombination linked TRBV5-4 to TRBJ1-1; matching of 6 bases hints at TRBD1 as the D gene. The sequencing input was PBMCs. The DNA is TGTGCCAGCAGCTTGGGGGACATGCTGAGTACTGAAGCTTTCTTT. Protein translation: CASSLGDMLSTEAFF.